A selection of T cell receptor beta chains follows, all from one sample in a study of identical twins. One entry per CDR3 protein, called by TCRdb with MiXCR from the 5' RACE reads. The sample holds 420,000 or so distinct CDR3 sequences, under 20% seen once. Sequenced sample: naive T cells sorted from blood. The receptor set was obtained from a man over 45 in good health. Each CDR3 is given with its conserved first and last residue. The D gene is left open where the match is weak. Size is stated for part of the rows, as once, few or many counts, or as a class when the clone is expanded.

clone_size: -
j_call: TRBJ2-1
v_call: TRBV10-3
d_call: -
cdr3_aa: CAISEVAPSSYNEQFF
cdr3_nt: TGTGCCATCAGTGAGGTAGCGCCGAGCTCCTACAATGAGCAGTTCTTC

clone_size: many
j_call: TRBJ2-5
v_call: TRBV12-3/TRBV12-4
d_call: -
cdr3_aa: CASSLGWQPGETQYF
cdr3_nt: TGTGCCAGCAGTTTAGGATGGCAGCCCGGAGAGACCCAGTACTTC

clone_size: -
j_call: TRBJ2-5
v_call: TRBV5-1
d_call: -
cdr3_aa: CASSLVGVRETQYF
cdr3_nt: TGCGCCAGCAGCTTGGTCGGGGTTAGGGAGACCCAGTACTTC

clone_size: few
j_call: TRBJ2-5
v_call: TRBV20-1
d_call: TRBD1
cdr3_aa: CSARDLRQGIWTQYF
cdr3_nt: TGCAGTGCTAGAGATCTCCGACAGGGTATTTGGACCCAGTACTTC

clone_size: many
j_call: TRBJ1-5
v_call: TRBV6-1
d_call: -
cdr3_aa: CASSEFARGHQPQHF
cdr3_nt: TGTGCCAGCAGTGAATTTGCTAGGGGCCATCAGCCCCAGCATTTT

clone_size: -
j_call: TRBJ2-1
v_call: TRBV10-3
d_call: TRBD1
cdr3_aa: CASGQRDRMNNEQFF
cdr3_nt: TGTGCCAGTGGACAACGGGACAGGATGAACAATGAGCAGTTCTTC

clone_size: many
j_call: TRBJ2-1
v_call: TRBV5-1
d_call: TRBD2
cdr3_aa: CASSPRTSGRASLHEQFF
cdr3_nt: TGCGCCAGCAGCCCCCGGACTAGCGGGAGGGCCTCCCTCCATGAGCAGTTCTTC

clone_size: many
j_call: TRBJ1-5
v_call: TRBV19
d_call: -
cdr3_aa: CASSIGRVDQPQHF
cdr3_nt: TGTGCCAGTAGTATAGGTCGGGTGGATCAGCCCCAGCATTTT

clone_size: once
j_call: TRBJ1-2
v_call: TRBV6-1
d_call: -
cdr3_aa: CASGLPNYGYTF
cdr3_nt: TGTGCCAGCGGCCTGCCTAACTATGGCTACACCTTC

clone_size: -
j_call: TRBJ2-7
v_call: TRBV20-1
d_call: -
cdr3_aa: CSALGNEQYF
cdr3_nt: TGCAGTGCATTGGGAAACGAGCAGTACTTC

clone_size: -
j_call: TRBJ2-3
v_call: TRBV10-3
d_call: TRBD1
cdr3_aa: CAISPGTGWPDTQYF
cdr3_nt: TGTGCCATCAGCCCCGGGACAGGATGGCCAGATACGCAGTATTTT

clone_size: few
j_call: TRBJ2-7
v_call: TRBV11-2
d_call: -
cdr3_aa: CASSLAPSDFYEQYF
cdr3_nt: TGTGCCAGCAGCTTAGCCCCTTCGGACTTCTACGAGCAGTACTTC

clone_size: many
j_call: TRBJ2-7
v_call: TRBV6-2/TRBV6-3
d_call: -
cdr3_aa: CASSYSRGAAGSYEQYF
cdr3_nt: TGTGCCAGCAGTTACTCGAGAGGAGCAGCGGGCTCCTACGAGCAGTACTTC

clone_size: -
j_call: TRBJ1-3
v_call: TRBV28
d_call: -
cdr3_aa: CASNAPRGGNTIYF
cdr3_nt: TGTGCCAGCAACGCCCCCAGGGGTGGAAACACCATATATTTT

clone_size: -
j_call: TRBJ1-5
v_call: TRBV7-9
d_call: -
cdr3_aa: CASSLVSRGGRHQPQHF
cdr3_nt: TGTGCCAGCAGCTTAGTTTCAAGGGGTGGTAGGCATCAGCCCCAGCATTTT

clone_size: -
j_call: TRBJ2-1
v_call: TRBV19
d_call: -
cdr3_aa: CASSISGRQFF
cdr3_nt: TGTGCCAGTAGTATCTCAGGGAGGCAGTTCTTC

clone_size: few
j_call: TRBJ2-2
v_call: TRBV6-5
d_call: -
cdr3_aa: CASSYRDNFMRELFF
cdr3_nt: TGTGCCAGCAGTTACCGGGACAATTTCATGAGGGAGCTGTTTTTT

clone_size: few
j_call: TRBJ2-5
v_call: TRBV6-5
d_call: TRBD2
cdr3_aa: CASSYFGGRGETQYF
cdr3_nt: TGTGCCAGCAGTTACTTCGGCGGGAGGGGAGAGACCCAGTACTTC

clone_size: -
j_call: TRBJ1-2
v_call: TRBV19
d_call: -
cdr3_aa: CASSGPRQRHNYGYTF
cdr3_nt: TGTGCCAGTAGTGGACCCAGACAGCGCCACAACTATGGCTACACCTTC

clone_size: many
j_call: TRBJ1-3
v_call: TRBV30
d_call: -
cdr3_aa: CAWSISGNTIYF
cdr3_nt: TGTGCCTGGAGTATCTCTGGAAACACCATATATTTT

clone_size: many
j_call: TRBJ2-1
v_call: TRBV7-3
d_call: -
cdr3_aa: CASSYDSPGEQFF
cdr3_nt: TGTGCCAGCAGCTACGACTCCCCGGGTGAGCAGTTCTTC

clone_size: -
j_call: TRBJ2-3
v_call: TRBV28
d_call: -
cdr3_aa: CASSSPGEADTQYF
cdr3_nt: TGTGCCAGCAGTTCCCCCGGGGAAGCAGATACGCAGTATTTT

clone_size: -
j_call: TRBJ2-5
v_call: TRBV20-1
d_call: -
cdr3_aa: CSAEGGARGETQYF
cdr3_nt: TGCAGTGCCGAGGGGGGGGCGCGAGGAGAGACCCAGTACTTC

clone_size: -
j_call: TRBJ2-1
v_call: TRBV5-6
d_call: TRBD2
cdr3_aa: CASSPTGGWVDEQFF
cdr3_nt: TGTGCCAGCAGCCCGACGGGGGGGTGGGTCGATGAGCAGTTCTTC

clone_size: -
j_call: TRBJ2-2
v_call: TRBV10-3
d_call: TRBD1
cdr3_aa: CAITGTGVTGELFF
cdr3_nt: TGTGCCATCACCGGGACAGGGGTCACCGGGGAGCTGTTTTTT

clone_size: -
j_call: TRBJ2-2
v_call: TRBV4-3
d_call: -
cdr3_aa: CASSQDLVTVLNTGELFF
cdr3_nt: TGCGCCAGCAGCCAAGATCTAGTAACAGTACTGAACACCGGGGAGCTGTTTTTT

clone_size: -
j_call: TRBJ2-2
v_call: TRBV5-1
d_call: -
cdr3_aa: CASSLAGRASAGELFF
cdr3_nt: TGCGCCAGCAGCTTGGCCGGCAGGGCGTCGGCCGGGGAGCTGTTTTTT

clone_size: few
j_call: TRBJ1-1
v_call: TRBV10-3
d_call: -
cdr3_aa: CAIKKGRENTEAFF
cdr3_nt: TGTGCCATAAAAAAGGGACGGGAGAACACTGAAGCTTTCTTT

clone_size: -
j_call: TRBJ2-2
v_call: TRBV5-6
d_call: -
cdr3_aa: CASSLGGFTGELFF
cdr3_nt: TGTGCCAGCAGCTTGGGGGGTTTCACCGGGGAGCTGTTTTTT

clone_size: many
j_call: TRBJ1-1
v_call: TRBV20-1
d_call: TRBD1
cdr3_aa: CSAKPGGALWHTEAFF
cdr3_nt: TGCAGTGCTAAGCCAGGGGGCGCTTTGTGGCACACTGAAGCTTTCTTT

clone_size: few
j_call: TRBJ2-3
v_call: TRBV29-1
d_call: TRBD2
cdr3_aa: CSVELAPLAGYEDTQYF
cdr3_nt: TGCAGCGTTGAACTTGCCCCGCTAGCGGGCTACGAAGATACGCAGTATTTT

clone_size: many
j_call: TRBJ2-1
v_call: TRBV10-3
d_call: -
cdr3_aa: CAISEGEVEQFF
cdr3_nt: TGTGCCATCAGTGAGGGGGAGGTTGAGCAGTTCTTC

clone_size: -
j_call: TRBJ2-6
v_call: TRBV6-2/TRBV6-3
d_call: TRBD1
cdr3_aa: CASRSPESGGPLTF
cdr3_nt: TGTGCCAGCCGCTCCCCAGAGTCAGGGGGCCCCCTGACTTTC

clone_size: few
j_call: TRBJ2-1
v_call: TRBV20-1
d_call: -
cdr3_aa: CSASFYNEQFF
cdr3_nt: TGCAGTGCTAGTTTTTACAATGAGCAGTTCTTC

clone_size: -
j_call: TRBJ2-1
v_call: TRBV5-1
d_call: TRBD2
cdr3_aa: CASSPGRAINNEQFF
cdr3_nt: TGCGCCAGCAGCCCGGGGAGGGCCATTAACAATGAGCAGTTCTTC

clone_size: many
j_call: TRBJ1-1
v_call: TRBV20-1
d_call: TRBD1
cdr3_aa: CSAADRGGTEAFF
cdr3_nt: TGCAGTGCCGCTGACAGGGGCGGCACTGAAGCTTTCTTT

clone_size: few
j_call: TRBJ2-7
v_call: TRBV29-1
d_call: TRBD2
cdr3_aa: CSVAGGRSYEQYF
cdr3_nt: TGCAGCGTAGCGGGGGGCCGATCCTACGAGCAGTACTTC

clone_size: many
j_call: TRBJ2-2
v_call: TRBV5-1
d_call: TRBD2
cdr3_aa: CASSLATSGDTGELFF
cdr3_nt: TGCGCCAGCAGCTTGGCGACTAGCGGGGACACCGGGGAGCTGTTTTTT

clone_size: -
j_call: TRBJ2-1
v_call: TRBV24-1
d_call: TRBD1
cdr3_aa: CATSVGDRGHEQFF
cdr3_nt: TGTGCCACCAGTGTTGGGGACAGGGGCCATGAGCAGTTCTTC

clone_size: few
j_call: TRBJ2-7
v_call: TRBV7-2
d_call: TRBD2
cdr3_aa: CASTGGGYEQYF
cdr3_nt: TGTGCCAGCACCGGCGGGGGCTACGAGCAGTACTTC

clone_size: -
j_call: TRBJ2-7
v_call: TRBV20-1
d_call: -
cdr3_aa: CSSPLTPYEQYF
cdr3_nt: TGCAGTTCCCCGCTCACCCCCTACGAGCAGTACTTC